What follows describes a single T cell receptor (beta chain). The data derive from a study of cytomegalovirus exposure and HLA in healthy donors. Losses at the gene ends were 4 bases for V and 8 bases for J; bases not matched to a gene: 17. CDR3 length: 18 amino acids. From germline, CDR1 is SGHVS and CDR2 FNYEAQ. Libraries were prepared by immunoSEQ multiplex PCR; TCRdb keeps only in-frame clonotypes and omits some of them. The sample holds about 82,000 clones, just under 95% seen once. The chain recombines TRBV7-6 with TRBJ2-1, with 10 bases lining up with TRBD2. The sequence was obtained from a man in his late teens or twenties in good health and CMV-seronegative. The sequenced sample consisted of PBMCs. As DNA, the CDR3 is TGTGCCAGCAGCTCCGCAATCTCCGGGACTAGCGTGAGAGATGAGCAGTTCTTC. This gives the protein CASSSAISGTSVRDEQFF. The variable domain in full, completed from reference TRBV7-6 and TRBJ2-1, reads GAGVSQSPRYKVTKRGQDVALRCDPISGHVSLYWYRQALGQGPEFLTYFNYEAQQDKSGLPNDRFSAERPEGSISTLTIQRTEQRDSAMYRCASSSAISGTSVRDEQFFGPGTRLTVL.